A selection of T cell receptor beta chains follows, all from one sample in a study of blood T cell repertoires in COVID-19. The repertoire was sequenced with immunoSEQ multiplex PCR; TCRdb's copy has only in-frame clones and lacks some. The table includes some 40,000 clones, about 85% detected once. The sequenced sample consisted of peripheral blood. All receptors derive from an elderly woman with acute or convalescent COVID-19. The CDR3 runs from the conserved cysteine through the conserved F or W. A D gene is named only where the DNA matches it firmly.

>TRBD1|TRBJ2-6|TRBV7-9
CASSLAPGQGASGANVLTF
TGTGCCAGCAGCCTCGCCCCCGGACAGGGGGCATCTGGGGCCAACGTCCTGACTTTC
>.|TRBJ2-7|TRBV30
CAWRPGGPYEQYF
TGTGCCTGGAGACCCGGGGGGCCCTACGAGCAGTACTTC
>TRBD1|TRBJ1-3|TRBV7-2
CASSLDGRGDTIYF
TGTGCCAGCAGCTTAGACGGCAGGGGGGACACCATATATTTT
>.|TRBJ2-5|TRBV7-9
CASSSAAVQETQYF
TGTGCCAGCAGCTCCGCCGCGGTCCAAGAGACCCAGTACTTC
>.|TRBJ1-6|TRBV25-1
CASSELESGPIHF
TGTGCCAGCAGTGAATTAGAAAGCGGCCCGATCCACTTT
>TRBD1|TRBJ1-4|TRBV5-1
CASSLATGATHEKLFF
TGCGCCAGCAGCTTGGCAACAGGGGCTACCCATGAAAAACTGTTTTTT
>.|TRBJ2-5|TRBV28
CASSLVGRETQYF
TGTGCCAGCAGTTTGGTGGGGAGAGAGACCCAGTACTTC
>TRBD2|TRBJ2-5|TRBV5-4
CASSVSGGEWETQYF
TGTGCCAGCAGCGTATCTGGGGGGGAGTGGGAGACCCAGTACTTC
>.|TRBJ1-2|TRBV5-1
CASSLGTSYGYTF
TGCGCCAGCAGCTTGGGAACGAGCTATGGCTACACCTTC
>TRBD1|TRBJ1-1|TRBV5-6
CASSPYRGSSGTEAFF
TGTGCCAGCAGCCCTTACAGGGGGTCGTCGGGCACTGAAGCTTTCTTT